Each of the 26 T cell receptor beta chains below was sequenced from the same sample in a study of response to subunit inactivated influenza vaccine. TCRdb ran MiXCR on the RT-PCR reads and lists one entry per CDR3 protein. The table includes 500,000 to 600,000 distinct CDR3 sequences, approximately 15% detected once. The material was CD4+ T cells sorted from PBMCs, obtained around 25 months after vaccination. The origin of the receptors is a man in his fifties or sixties who received an inactivated influenza vaccine.

This clonotype appeared a few times. This chain links TRBV4-3 with TRBJ1-6, with D tentatively TRBD1 (5 bases). The CDR3 spans 14 residues. V lost 5 bases and J 2 bases, leaving 7 bases between the germline ends. The V gene's germline CDR1 is LGHNA and CDR2 YSLEER. The CDR3 here is CASSDRAYNSPLHF. The CDR3 bases are TGCGCCAGCAGCGACAGAGCCTATAATTCACCCCTCCACTTT.

The V and J genes are TRBV20-1 and TRBJ2-7, with D possibly matching TRBD1 (5 bases). Germline loops: CDR1 DFQATT, CDR2 SNEGSKA (reference sequence). The CDR3 spans 12 residues. Trimming removed 1 base at V and 6 bases at J, with 10 bases between. Here the CDR3 reads CSARVYRGEQYF. CDR3 in DNA: TGCAGTGCTAGAGTCTATAGGGGCGAGCAGTACTTC.

The chain carries TRBV20-1 and TRBJ1-1, with 10 bases aligning to TRBD1. From germline, CDR1 is DFQATT and CDR2 SNEGSKA (reference sequence). The V segment lost 6 bases and the J segment 6 bases; nucleotides outside the gene matches: 19. The CDR3 runs 17 residues. CDR3 sequence (DNA): TGCAGTGCCCCGGGTCGGGGGACAGGGGATAGGAGGGCTGAAGCTTTCTTT. As protein: CSAPGRGTGDRRAEAFF.

The CDR3 loop is CASSVAGTPGGEQFF. The CDR3 bases are TGTGCCAGCAGCGTAGCCGGGACCCCAGGAGGTGAGCAGTTCTTC. This sequence joins TRBV9 and TRBJ2-1; D tentatively reads TRBD1 or TRBD2 (5 bases each). This CDR3 region has 15 residues. Germline V lookup: CDR1 SGDLS, CDR2 YYNGEE. The ends were cut back, 0 bases at V and 9 bases at J, with 16 bases in the middle.

This clonotype has a count of ten or more. The rearrangement joins TRBV12-3 or TRBV12-4 to TRBJ2-5, with 7 bases lining up with TRBD2. The J segment lost 4 bases and the V segment lost 6 bases, leaving 14 bases of the junction unmatched. The CDR3 is 16 amino acids. In DNA, the CDR3 is TGTGCCAGCAGCCCATCAATTGGGGGGGGAGGAGAGACCCAGTACTTC. It specifies CASSPSIGGGGETQYF.

V is TRBV18 and J is TRBJ2-1; D may be TRBD1 (5 bases). The germline V gene encodes CDR1 KGHSH and CDR2 LQKENI. The CDR3 runs to 15 residues. Trimming shortened V by 0 bases and J by 1 base, and 7 bases separated the two germline ends. Here the CDR3 DNA reads TGTGCCAGCTCACCACCCCAGGGATCCTACAATGAGCAGTTCTTC. Amino acids: CASSPPQGSYNEQFF.

This clonotype occurred a few times. The rearrangement uses TRBV7-8 and TRBJ2-1; perhaps D is TRBD1 or TRBD2 (5 bases each). Trimming took off 2 bases at V and 0 bases at J, with 8 bases between the two ends. The CDR3 consists of 15 residues. Germline CDR1 and CDR2: SGHVS and FQNEAQ. CDR3 nucleotide sequence: TGTGCCAGCAGCTTAATGAGGGGCTCCTACAATGAGCAGTTCTTC. Translated: CASSLMRGSYNEQFF.

This clonotype has only a few counts. The CDR3 bases are TGTGCCAGCAACCCCCCGGCGGGTGGCTACACCTTC. The encoded protein is CASNPPAGGYTF. This rearrangement joins TRBV7-9 to TRBJ1-2, with D hard to call. The V gene's germline CDR1 is SEHNR and CDR2 FQNEAQ (reference sequence). The CDR3 is 12 amino acids. V was shortened by 7 bases and J by 7 bases, with 13 bases between the two germline ends.

This clonotype has only a few counts. The rearrangement uses TRBV18 and TRBJ2-7; D is unclear. The germline gives CDR1 KGHSH, CDR2 LQKENI. The length of the CDR3 is 14 residues. With 5 bases removed from V and 0 bases from J, the gap between germline ends came to 11 bases. CDR3 DNA: TGTGCCAGCTCATACCCCCCGTTCTCCTACGAGCAGTACTTC. Translation gives CASSYPPFSYEQYF.

This clonotype showed up just a few times. The chain is built from TRBV30 and TRBJ2-2; possible D gene TRBD1, 7 bases. Deletions cut 3 bases from V and 7 bases from J, with 18 bases between. The CDR3 spans 15 residues. CDR1 GTSNPN and CDR2 SVGIG come from the germline V gene (reference sequence). This CDR3 reads CAWRVTGGTVGELFF. The CDR3 DNA is TGTGCCTGGAGGGTAACCGGCGGGACAGTCGGGGAGCTGTTTTTT.

The CDR3 DNA reads TGCGCCAGCCGCGATAGCGGGGGCCCCTACGAGCAGTACTTC. Translating gives CASRDSGGPYEQYF. The chain has TRBV5-1 and TRBJ2-7, with TRBD2 identical over 9 bases. This CDR3 has 14 amino acids. Germline trimming cut 7 bases from V and 2 bases from J; bases unmatched to any gene: 7. The germline V gene encodes CDR1 SGHRS and CDR2 YFSETQ.

The J gene is TRBJ2-7, the V gene TRBV7-6; 7 nucleotides agree with TRBD2. CDR3 size: 16 residues. CDR1 is SGHVS and CDR2 is FNYEAQ in the germline V gene. Trimming removed 5 bases from V and 2 bases from J; junction bases left unmatched: 12. CDR3: CASSPLTAAGTYEQYF. Written as DNA, the CDR3 is TGTGCCAGCAGCCCGCTAACGGCAGCGGGGACCTACGAGCAGTACTTC.

This clonotype has only a few counts. V gene TRBV14 combines with J gene TRBJ2-1; 13 bases match TRBD2. Trimming cost V 1 base and J 3 bases; bases outside gene matches: 12. The CDR3 is 20 residues long. CDR1 and CDR2 (germline): SGHDN, FVKESK. The CDR3 DNA reads TGTGCCAGCAGCCAAGCTGGACTAGCGGGAGCAAGGGCTCACTACAATGAGCAGTTCTTC. This encodes CASSQAGLAGARAHYNEQFF.

This clonotype was observed a few times. The chain uses TRBV4-1 and TRBJ2-7; no clear D gene. Germline loops: CDR1 MGHRA, CDR2 YSYEKL. Trimming cost V 0 bases and J 6 bases, with 6 bases left between them. The CDR3 length is 12 residues. The CDR3, as DNA: TGCGCCAGCAGCCAAGATGTCGGCGAGCAGTACTTC. This codes for CASSQDVGEQYF.

This clonotype has more than one count but fewer than ten. The chain carries TRBV20-1 and TRBJ1-1, with D possibly being TRBD1 (6 bases). Trimming pared 4 bases from V and 3 bases from J, leaving 12 bases between. This CDR3 contains 13 residues. Germline values: CDR1 DFQATT, CDR2 SNEGSKA (reference sequence). DNA of the CDR3: TGCAGTGCTACTCGGACAGACTACACTGAAGCTTTCTTT. Translated: CSATRTDYTEAFF.

This clonotype occurred many times. This chain's CDR3 is CASSQDLQTDNEQFF. The CDR3 bases are TGCGCCAGCAGCCAAGATCTTCAGACGGACAATGAGCAGTTCTTC. The gene calls are TRBV4-3 and TRBJ2-1; no definite D call. Germline V gene lookup returns CDR1 LGHNA and CDR2 YSLEER. V was shortened by 0 bases and J by 5 bases, with 11 bases between the two germline ends. The CDR3 totals 15 residues.

The table lists this clonotype with a few counts. The rearrangement joins TRBV6-1 to TRBJ2-7, with TRBD1 matching 10 bases. CDR1 and CDR2 from the germline V gene are MNHNS and SASEGT. The CDR3 loop spans 16 amino acids. Unmatched junction bases numbered 12, after V lost 6 bases and J lost 4 bases. Here the CDR3 reads CASSQTRQGARYEQYF. CDR3 nucleotides: TGTGCCAGCAGCCAAACGAGACAGGGGGCACGGTACGAGCAGTACTTC.

The V gene is TRBV15, the J gene TRBJ2-3; D uncertain. Trimming left V 1 base short and J 1 base short, with 9 bases between. Germline CDR1 and CDR2: LNHNV and YYDKDF (reference sequence). The CDR3 extends over 15 amino acids. CDR3 nucleotides: TGTGCCACCAGCAGAGGAACGACTCGCACAGATACGCAGTATTTT. It encodes CATSRGTTRTDTQYF.

The rearrangement joins TRBV5-5 to TRBJ1-2; 7 bases agree with TRBD1. The CDR3 spans 13 residues. Germline trimming cut 0 bases from V and 8 bases from J; bases unmatched to any gene: 4. Germline V gives CDR1 SGHKS, CDR2 YYEKEE (reference sequence). DNA for the CDR3: TGTGCCAGCAGCTTGGCGGGGACAGACGGCTACACCTTC. Protein: CASSLAGTDGYTF.

This clonotype occurred many times. This chain connects TRBV10-3 to TRBJ2-5; no firm D call. This CDR3 has 12 residues. Trimming took 6 bases from V and 2 from J, leaving 7 bases between them. CDR1 and CDR2 (germline): ENHRY, SYGVKD. CDR3 in amino acids: CAISRPQETQYF. In DNA form, the CDR3 reads TGTGCCATCAGCAGACCACAAGAGACCCAGTACTTC.

This chain uses TRBV6-2 or TRBV6-3 with TRBJ2-3; TRBD1 aligns across 7 bases. Trimming took 6 bases from V and 0 from J; bases not matched to a gene: 9. Germline values: CDR1 MNHEY, CDR2 SVGEGT. This CDR3 spans 16 amino acids. CDR3 region: CASRLEQGISTDTQYF. In nucleotides, the CDR3 is TGTGCCAGCAGACTGGAACAGGGGATTAGCACAGATACGCAGTATTTT.

V usage is TRBV15 and J usage is TRBJ2-3; D might be TRBD2 (6 bases). With 5 bases removed from V and 5 bases from J, the gap between germline ends came to 20 bases. The CDR3 has 16 amino acids. Germline CDR1 and CDR2: LNHNV and YYDKDF (reference sequence). Here the CDR3 reads CATSRRGSGLGDTQYF. As DNA, the CDR3 is TGTGCCACCAGCCGCCGTGGTAGCGGCCTTGGAGATACGCAGTATTTT.

The chain employs TRBV7-2 and TRBJ2-2; D gene ambiguous. V lost 4 bases to trimming and J lost 0 bases, with 15 bases between them. Germline V gene data show CDR1 as SGHTA and CDR2 as FQGNSA. CDR3 length: 17 residues. This CDR3 reads CASSSVPLPANTGELFF. In nucleotides, the CDR3 is TGTGCCAGCAGCTCCGTCCCCTTACCCGCGAACACCGGGGAGCTGTTTTTT.

This clonotype showed up just a few times. J is TRBJ2-5 and V is TRBV11-2, with 7 bases matching TRBD1. The J segment lost 1 base and the V segment lost 4 bases, leaving 6 bases of the junction unmatched. The CDR3 length is 15 residues. CDR1 and CDR2 from the germline V gene are SGHAT and FQNNGV. CDR3 amino acids: CASSSIDRAQETQYF. The DNA for the CDR3 is TGTGCCAGCAGCTCAATAGACAGGGCCCAAGAGACCCAGTACTTC.

This clonotype appeared a few times. The genes are TRBV20-1 and TRBJ2-3; 11 positions agree with TRBD2. The V and J ends lost 4 bases and 5 bases, in that order; junction bases with no gene match: 5. Germline loops: CDR1 DFQATT, CDR2 SNEGSKA (reference sequence). The CDR3 sequence is 14 residues long. The CDR3 DNA is TGCAGTGCTATAGCGGGAGGGAGGCGAGATACGCAGTATTTT. Protein: CSAIAGGRRDTQYF.

This clonotype came up a few times. This chain joins TRBV7-2 and TRBJ2-5; D uncertain. The length of the CDR3 is 14 residues. Trimming stripped 2 bases from V and 5 bases from J, with 12 bases between. CDR1 and CDR2 (germline): SGHTA, FQGNSA. The CDR3 spells CASSLQSVRETQYF. The CDR3 DNA is TGTGCCAGCAGCTTACAATCTGTACGGGAGACCCAGTACTTC.